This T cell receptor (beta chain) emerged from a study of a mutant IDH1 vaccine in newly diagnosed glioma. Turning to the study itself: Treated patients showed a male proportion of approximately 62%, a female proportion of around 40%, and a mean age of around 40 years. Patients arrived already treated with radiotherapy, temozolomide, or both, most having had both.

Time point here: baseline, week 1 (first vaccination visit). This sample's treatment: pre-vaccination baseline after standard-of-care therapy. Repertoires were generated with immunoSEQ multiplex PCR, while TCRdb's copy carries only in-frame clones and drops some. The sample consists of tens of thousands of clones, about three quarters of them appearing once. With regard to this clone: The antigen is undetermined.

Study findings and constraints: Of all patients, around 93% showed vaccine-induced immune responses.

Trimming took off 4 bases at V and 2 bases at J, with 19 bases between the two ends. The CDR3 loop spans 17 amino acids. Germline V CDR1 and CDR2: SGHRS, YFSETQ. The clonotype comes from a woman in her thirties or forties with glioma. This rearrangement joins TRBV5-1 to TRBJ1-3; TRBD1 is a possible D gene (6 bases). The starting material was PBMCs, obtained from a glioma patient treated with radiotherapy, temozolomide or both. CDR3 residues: CASSPRGGEKTGNTIYF. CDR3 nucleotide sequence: TGCGCCAGCAGCCCTCGAGGGGGGGAGAAGACTGGAAACACCATATATTTT.